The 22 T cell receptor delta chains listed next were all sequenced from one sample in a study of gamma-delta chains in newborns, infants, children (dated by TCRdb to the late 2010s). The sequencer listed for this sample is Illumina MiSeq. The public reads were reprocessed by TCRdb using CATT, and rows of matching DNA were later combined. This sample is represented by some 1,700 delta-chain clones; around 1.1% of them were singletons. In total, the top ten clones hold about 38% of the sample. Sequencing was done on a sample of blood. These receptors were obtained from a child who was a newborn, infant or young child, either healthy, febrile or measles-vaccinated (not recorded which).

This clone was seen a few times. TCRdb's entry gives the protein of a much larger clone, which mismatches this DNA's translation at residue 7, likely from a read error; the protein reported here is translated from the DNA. The CDR3 sequence: CACDSIPGGYETDWDTRQMFF. In DNA, the CDR3 is TGTGCCTGTGACTCCATTCCTGGGGGATACGAAACGGATTGGGACACCCGACAGATGTTTTTC. The chain uses TRDV2 and TRDJ3; 12 nucleotides align to TRDD3. Germline CDR1 is GEAIGNYY and CDR2 is EKD. The CDR3 spans 21 residues. V gave up 3 bases and J gave up 4 bases; unmatched junction bases: 15.

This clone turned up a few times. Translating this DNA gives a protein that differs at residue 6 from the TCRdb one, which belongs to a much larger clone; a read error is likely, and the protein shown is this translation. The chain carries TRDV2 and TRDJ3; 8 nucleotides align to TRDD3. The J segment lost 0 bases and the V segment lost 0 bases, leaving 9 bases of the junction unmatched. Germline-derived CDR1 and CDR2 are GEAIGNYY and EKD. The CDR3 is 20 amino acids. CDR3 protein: CACDTPLLGASSWDTRQMFF. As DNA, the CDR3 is TGTGCCTGTGACACCCCCTTACTGGGGGCTAGCTCCTGGGACACCCGACAGATGTTTTTC.

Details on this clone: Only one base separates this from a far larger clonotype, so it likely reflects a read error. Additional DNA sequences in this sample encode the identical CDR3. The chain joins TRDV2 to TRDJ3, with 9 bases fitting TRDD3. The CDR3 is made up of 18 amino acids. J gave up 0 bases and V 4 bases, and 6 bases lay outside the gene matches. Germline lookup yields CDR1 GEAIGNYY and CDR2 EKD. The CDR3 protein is CACDTYWGSSWDTRQMFF. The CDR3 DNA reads TGTGCCTGTGATACGTACTGGGGGAGCTCCTGGGACACCCGACAGATGTTTTTC.

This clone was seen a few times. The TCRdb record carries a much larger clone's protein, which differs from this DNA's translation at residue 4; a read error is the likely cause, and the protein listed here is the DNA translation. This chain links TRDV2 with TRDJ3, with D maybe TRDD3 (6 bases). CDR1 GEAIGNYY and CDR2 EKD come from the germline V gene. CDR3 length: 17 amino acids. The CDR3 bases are TGTGCCTGTGAAACCGTACTGGGCTCCTGGGACACCCGGCAGATGTTTTTC. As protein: CACETVLGSWDTRQMFF.

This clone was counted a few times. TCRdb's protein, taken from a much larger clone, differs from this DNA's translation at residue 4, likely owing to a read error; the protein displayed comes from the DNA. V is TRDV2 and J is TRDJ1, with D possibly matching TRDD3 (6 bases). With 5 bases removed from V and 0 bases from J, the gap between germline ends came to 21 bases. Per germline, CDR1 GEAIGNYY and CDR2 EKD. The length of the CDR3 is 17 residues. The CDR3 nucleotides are TGTGCCTGTGCAGGATTGGGGGTAAAGAGGGACACCGATAAACTCATCTTT. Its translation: CACAGLGVKRDTDKLIF.

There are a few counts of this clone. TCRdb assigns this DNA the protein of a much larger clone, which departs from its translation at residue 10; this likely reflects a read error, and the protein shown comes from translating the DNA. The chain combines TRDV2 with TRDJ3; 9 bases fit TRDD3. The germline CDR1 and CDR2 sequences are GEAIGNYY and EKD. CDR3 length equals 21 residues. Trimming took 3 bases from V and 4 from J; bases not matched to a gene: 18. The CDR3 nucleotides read TGTGCCTGTGACTCCATTACTGGGGGACACGAAACGGATTGGGACACCCGACAGATGTTTTTC. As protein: CACDSITGGHETDWDTRQMFF.

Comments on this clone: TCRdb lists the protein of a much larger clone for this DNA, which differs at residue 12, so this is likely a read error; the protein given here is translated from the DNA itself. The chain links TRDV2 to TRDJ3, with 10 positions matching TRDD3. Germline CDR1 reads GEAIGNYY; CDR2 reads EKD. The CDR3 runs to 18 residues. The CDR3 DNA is TGTGCCTGTGACACCGTGGGGGATACCTCCTGGGGCACCCGACAGATGTTTTTC. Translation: CACDTVGDTSWGTRQMFF.

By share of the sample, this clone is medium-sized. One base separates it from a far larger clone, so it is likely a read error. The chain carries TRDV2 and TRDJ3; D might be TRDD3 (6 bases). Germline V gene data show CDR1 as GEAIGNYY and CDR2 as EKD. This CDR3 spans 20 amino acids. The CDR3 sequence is CACDTGWGQPSSWGTRQMFF. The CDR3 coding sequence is TGTGCCTGTGACACCGGCTGGGGCCAACCTAGCTCCTGGGGCACCCGACAGATGTTTTTC.

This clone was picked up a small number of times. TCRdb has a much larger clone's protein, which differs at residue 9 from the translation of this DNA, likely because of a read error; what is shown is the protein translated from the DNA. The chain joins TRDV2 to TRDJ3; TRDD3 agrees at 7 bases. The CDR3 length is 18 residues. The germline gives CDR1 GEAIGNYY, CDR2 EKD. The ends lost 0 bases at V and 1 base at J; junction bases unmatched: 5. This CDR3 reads CACDTVMGISWDTRQMFF. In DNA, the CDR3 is TGTGCCTGTGACACCGTGATGGGGATATCCTGGGACACCCGACAGATGTTTTTC.

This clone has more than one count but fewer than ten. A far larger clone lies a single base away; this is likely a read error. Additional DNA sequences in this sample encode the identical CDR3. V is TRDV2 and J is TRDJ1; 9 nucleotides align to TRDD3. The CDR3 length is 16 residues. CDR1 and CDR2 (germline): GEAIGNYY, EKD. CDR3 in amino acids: CACDTVEGGYTDKLIF. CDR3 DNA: TGTGCCTGTGACACCGTAGAAGGGGGATACACCGATAAACTTATCTTT.

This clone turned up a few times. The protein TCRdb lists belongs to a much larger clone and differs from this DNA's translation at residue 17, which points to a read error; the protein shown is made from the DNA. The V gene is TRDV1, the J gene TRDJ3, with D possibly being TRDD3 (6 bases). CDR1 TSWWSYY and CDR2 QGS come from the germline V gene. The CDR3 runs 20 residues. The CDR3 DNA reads TGTGCTCTTGGGGACGACGGGGGTTGGGGATCCTCCTGGGACACCCGACGGATGTTTTTC. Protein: CALGDDGGWGSSWDTRRMFF.

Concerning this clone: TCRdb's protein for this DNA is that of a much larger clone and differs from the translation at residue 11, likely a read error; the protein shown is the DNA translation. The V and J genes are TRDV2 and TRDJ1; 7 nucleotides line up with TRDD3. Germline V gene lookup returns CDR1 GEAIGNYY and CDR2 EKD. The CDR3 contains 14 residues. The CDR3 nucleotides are TGTGCCTGTTTCTTGGTGGGGGAAATCGATACACTCATCTTT. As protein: CACFLVGEIDTLIF.

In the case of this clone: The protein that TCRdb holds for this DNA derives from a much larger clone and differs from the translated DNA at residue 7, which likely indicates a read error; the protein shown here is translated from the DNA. This CDR3 reads CACDTVQGSWDTRQMFF. The CDR3, as DNA: TGTGCCTGTGACACCGTACAGGGCTCCTGGGACACCCGACAGATGTTTTTC. The chain carries TRDV2 and TRDJ3; D gene ambiguous. The CDR3 sequence is 17 residues long. Germline V gives CDR1 GEAIGNYY, CDR2 EKD. Trimming shortened V by 0 bases and J by 0 bases, and 8 bases separated the two germline ends.

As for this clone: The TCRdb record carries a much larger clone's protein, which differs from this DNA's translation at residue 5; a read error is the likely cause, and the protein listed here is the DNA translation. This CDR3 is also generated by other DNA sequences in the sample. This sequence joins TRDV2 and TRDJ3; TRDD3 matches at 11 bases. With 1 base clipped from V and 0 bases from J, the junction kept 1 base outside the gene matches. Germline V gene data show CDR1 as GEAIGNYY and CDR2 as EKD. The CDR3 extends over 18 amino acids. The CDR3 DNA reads TGTGCCTGTGACACTACTGGGGGATACTCCTGGGACACCCGACAGATGTTTTTC. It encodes CACDTTGGYSWDTRQMFF.

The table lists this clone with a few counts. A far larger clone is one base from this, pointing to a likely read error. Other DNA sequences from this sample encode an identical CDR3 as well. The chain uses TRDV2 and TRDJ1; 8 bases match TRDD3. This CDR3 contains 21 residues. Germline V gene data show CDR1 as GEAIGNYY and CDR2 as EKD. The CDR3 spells CACDTVALPAGDKRDTDKLIF. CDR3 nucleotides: TGTGCCTGCGACACCGTGGCCCTCCCGGCGGGGGATAAAAGGGACACCGATAAACTCATCTTT.

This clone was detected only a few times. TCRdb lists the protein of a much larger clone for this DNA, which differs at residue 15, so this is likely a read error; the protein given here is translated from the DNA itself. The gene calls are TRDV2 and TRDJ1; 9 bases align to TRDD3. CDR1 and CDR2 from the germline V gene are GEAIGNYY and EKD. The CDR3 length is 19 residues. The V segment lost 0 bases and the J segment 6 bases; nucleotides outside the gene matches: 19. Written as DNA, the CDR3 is TGTGCCTGTGACACCGTCGACTGGGGGAGCCCAAGACAAGAGAATAAACTCATCTTT. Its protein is CACDTVDWGSPRQENKLIF.

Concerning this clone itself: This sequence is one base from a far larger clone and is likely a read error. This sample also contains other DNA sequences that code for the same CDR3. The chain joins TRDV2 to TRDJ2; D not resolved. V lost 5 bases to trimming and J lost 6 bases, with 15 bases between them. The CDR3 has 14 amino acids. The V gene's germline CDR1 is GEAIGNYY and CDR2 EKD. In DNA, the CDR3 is TGTGCCTGTGGCACTCCCTCACGGGCAGCACAACTCTTCTTT. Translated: CACGTPSRAAQLFF.

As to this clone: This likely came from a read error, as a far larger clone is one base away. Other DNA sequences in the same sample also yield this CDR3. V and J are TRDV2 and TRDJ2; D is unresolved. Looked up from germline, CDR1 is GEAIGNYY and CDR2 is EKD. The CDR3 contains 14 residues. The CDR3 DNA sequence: TGTGCCTGTGGCACTCCCTCCCGGGCAGCGCAACTCTTCTTT. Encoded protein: CACGTPSRAAQLFF.

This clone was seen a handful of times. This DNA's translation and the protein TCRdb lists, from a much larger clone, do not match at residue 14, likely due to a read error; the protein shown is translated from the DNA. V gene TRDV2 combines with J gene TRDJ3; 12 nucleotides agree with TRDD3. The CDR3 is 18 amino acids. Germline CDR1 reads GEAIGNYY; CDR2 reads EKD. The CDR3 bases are TGTGCCTGTGACATACTGGGGGATACAGCTTGGGACACCCAACAGATGTTTTTC. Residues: CACDILGDTAWDTQQMFF.

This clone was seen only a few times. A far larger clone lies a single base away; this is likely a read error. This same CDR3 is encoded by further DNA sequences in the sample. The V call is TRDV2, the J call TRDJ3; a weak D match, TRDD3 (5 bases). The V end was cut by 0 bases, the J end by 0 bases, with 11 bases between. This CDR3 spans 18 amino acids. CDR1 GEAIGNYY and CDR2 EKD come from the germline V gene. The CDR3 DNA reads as TGTGCCTGTGACACCGCCGGAGGATACTCCTGGGACACCCGACAGATGTTTTTC. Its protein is CACDTAGGYSWDTRQMFF.

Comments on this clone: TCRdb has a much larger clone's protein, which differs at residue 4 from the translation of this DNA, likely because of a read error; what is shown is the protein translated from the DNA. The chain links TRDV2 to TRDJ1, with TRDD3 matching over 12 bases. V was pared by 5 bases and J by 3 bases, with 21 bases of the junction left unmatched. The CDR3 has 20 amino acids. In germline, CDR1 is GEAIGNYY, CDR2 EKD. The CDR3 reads CACGHVGPTGGYSIPDKLIF. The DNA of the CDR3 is TGTGCCTGTGGCCACGTCGGGCCTACTGGGGGATACTCAATACCCGATAAACTCATCTTT.

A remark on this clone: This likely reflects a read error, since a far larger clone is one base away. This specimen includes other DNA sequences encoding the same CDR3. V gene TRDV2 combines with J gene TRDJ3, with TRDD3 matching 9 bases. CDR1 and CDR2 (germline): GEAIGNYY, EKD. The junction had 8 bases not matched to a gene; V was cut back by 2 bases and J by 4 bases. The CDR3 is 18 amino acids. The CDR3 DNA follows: TGTGCCTGTGACATACTGGGGGACACAGCTTGGGACACCCGACAGATGTTTTTC. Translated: CACDILGDTAWDTRQMFF.